A selection of T cell receptor beta chains follows, all from one sample in a study of shared clonotypes between healthy human individuals. Profiling relied on immunoSEQ multiplex PCR, and the TCRdb table lists in-frame clones only, not all of them. The data hold approximately 2.5 million clones, with 93% observed a single time. Sequencing was performed on naive CD4+ T cells from PBMCs. These receptors were obtained from a man aged 18 to 29 in good health. Some clones in this sample may be carry-over from other donors' samples. CDR3s include the opening cysteine and the closing phenylalanine or tryptophan. D genes are given only for firm matches. Not every row has a clone size; where given, it reads once, few, many or a size class.

J gene | D gene | V gene | clone size | CDR3 DNA | CDR3 protein
TRBJ2-7 | . | TRBV7-2 | . | TGTGCCAGCAGGACGGGGAGAGGCGGGTCCTACGAGCAGTACTTC | CASRTGRGGSYEQYF
TRBJ2-1 | . | TRBV5-1 | once | TGCGCCAGCAGCTTGGGGAGGGTGTCCTACAATGAGCAGTTCTTC | CASSLGRVSYNEQFF
TRBJ2-3 | . | TRBV28 | . | TGTGCCAGCAGTTCCCGGCGCTCAGATACGCAGTATTTT | CASSSRRSDTQYF
TRBJ1-1 | TRBD1 | TRBV7-6 | few | TGTGCCAGCAGCTCAGGGGGCGCGGGCACTGAAGCTTTCTTT | CASSSGGAGTEAFF
TRBJ2-7 | . | TRBV5-1 | . | TGCGCCAGCAGCATGGACAGCTCCTACGAGCAGTACTTC | CASSMDSSYEQYF
TRBJ2-5 | . | TRBV9 | . | TGTGCCAGCAGCCCTAGTGTGGGAGAGACCCAGTACTTC | CASSPSVGETQYF
TRBJ2-2 | . | TRBV6-5 | . | TGTGCCGGCAGTTTCGGAGGGGAGCTGTTTTTT | CAGSFGGELFF
TRBJ2-2 | TRBD2 | TRBV27 | . | TGTGCCTTTCAGGCCAAGGTGGGAGGGCCGAGAACCGGGGAGCTGTTTTTT | CAFQAKVGGPRTGELFF
TRBJ2-1 | TRBD2 | TRBV7-2 | once | TGTGCCAGCAGATCTACCGGGACTAGAGACGATGAGCAGTTCTTC | CASRSTGTRDDEQFF
TRBJ1-1 | . | TRBV29-1 | . | TGCAGCGTTGGACTTCTGAGGGGGAACACTGAAGCTTTCTTT | CSVGLLRGNTEAFF
TRBJ2-7 | TRBD1 | TRBV19 | many | TGTGCCAGTAGTGCGGCAGGGGGCCTGGGCTCCTACGAGCAGTACTTC | CASSAAGGLGSYEQYF
TRBJ1-2 | . | TRBV28 | . | TGTGCCAGCTTTCCGTTTGGGAGGGGAACTAACTATGGCTACACCTTC | CASFPFGRGTNYGYTF
TRBJ2-1 | . | TRBV5-1 | few | TGCGCCAGCAGCTTGGAGGGGGAGAGCTCCTACAATGAGCAGTTCTTC | CASSLEGESSYNEQFF
TRBJ2-7 | TRBD2 | TRBV27 | . | TGTGCCAGCAGTCACTACCTAGCGGGGGCCTACGAGCAGTACTTC | CASSHYLAGAYEQYF
TRBJ1-2 | . | TRBV28 | . | TGTGCCAGCAGTTTATCCCCCGGGCGAGATGGCTACACCTTC | CASSLSPGRDGYTF
TRBJ1-4 | . | TRBV15 | . | TGTGCCACCAGCAGACCTTTTCGATCTACTAATGAAAAACTGTTTTTT | CATSRPFRSTNEKLFF
TRBJ1-1 | . | TRBV7-3 | few | TGTGCCAGCAGCACCGCGGGGAACACTGAAGCTTTCTTT | CASSTAGNTEAFF
TRBJ2-7 | . | TRBV6-5 | . | TGTGCCAGCAGTTACTCCGGGGCGGGTGGCTACGAGCAGTACTTC | CASSYSGAGGYEQYF
TRBJ2-1 | TRBD1 | TRBV5-4 | . | TGTGCCAGCAGCTTGGCGAACGGACAGGGGACAAATGAGCAGTTCTTC | CASSLANGQGTNEQFF
TRBJ2-4 | . | TRBV7-8 | . | TGTGCCAGCAGCTTAGTGGGGGCCACGGTAGCCAAAAACATTCAGTACTTC | CASSLVGATVAKNIQYF
TRBJ1-1 | . | TRBV7-9 | . | TGTGCCAGCAGCTCGTACAGGGACGCTGAAGCTTTCTTT | CASSSYRDAEAFF
TRBJ2-5 | . | TRBV9 | . | TGTGCCAGCAGCGTTCGTTCTCAAGAGACCCAGTACTTC | CASSVRSQETQYF
TRBJ2-3 | . | TRBV11-2 | . | TGTGCCAGCAGCCGAGGTGGGGTTCCTAGCACAGATACGCAGTATTTT | CASSRGGVPSTDTQYF
TRBJ2-5 | . | TRBV6-5 | . | TGTGCCAGCAGTCGGACACCCTACCAAGAGACCCAGTACTTC | CASSRTPYQETQYF
TRBJ1-1 | . | TRBV5-1 | . | TGCGCCAGCAGCTTGCCGGGACCCGGGATTCGGGCTTTCTTT | CASSLPGPGIRAFF
TRBJ1-2 | . | TRBV28 | . | TGTGCCAGCACCCGGGGCGACGCCGCCGGAGGCTACACCTTC | CASTRGDAAGGYTF
TRBJ2-7 | TRBD1 | TRBV6-1 | . | TGTGCCAGCAGTGAACGACAGGGGGGAGCATACGAGCAGTACTTC | CASSERQGGAYEQYF
TRBJ2-1 | TRBD2 | TRBV7-3 | . | TGTGCCAGCAGCTTAGGGGGGACTAGCGTCAATGAGCAGTTCTTC | CASSLGGTSVNEQFF
TRBJ1-5 | . | TRBV27 | . | TGTGCCAGCAGTTTCCGGGACACCAATCAGCCCCAGCATTTT | CASSFRDTNQPQHF
TRBJ2-1 | . | TRBV27 | . | TGTGCCAGCAGTTCGACTAGATCCAATGAGCAGTTCTTC | CASSSTRSNEQFF
TRBJ1-4 | . | TRBV5-1 | . | TGCGCCAGCAGCTTGGCCGGGCAGGGTGGTGAAAAACTGTTTTTT | CASSLAGQGGEKLFF
TRBJ1-3 | TRBD1 | TRBV4-2 | . | TGTGCCAGCAGCCAAGGAACAGGGGTGAGCTCTGGAAACACCATATATTTT | CASSQGTGVSSGNTIYF
TRBJ1-1 | . | TRBV5-4 | . | TGTGCCAGCAGCTTGGAGTCCGGGATCACTGAAGCTTTCTTT | CASSLESGITEAFF
TRBJ2-1 | . | TRBV5-1 | . | TGCGCCAGCAGCTCAATGGGCTCAGCAATGTTCAATGAGCAGTTCTTC | CASSSMGSAMFNEQFF
TRBJ2-5 | TRBD1 | TRBV2 | . | TGTGCCAGCAGAGGGACAGGTGGGGAGACCCAGTACTTC | CASRGTGGETQYF
TRBJ1-5 | TRBD1 | TRBV2 | . | TGTGCCAGCAGTAGATCTCCGGGACAGGGGGCCCATCAGCCCCAGCATTTT | CASSRSPGQGAHQPQHF
TRBJ1-3 | . | TRBV7-2 | . | TGTGCCAGCAGCTTATCGCGGGGGGGAACTGGAAACACCATATATTTT | CASSLSRGGTGNTIYF
TRBJ1-2 | TRBD1 | TRBV7-9 | . | TGTGCCAGCAGCCCGACAGGGGGCAACTATGGCTACACCTTC | CASSPTGGNYGYTF
TRBJ2-7 | TRBD1 | TRBV27 | . | TGTGCCAGCAGTTTAAAATTAGGGGGCCCTAGCTCCCTCTACGAGCAGTACTTC | CASSLKLGGPSSLYEQYF
TRBJ1-2 | TRBD1 | TRBV18 | . | TGTGCCAGCTCACCACCGCGAGGGACAGGGTATGGCTACACCTTC | CASSPPRGTGYGYTF
TRBJ2-7 | . | TRBV19 | . | TGTGCCAGTAGTCCCGGACCGCCCTACTCCTACGAGCAGTACTTC | CASSPGPPYSYEQYF
TRBJ2-3 | TRBD2 | TRBV6-1 | . | TGTGCCAGCAGTGCCGGGACTAGCTACCCCGAGGCGACAGATACGCAGTATTTT | CASSAGTSYPEATDTQYF
TRBJ2-2 | . | TRBV7-6 | . | TGTGCCAGCGAGCGCCAGGGCTCCCCGAACACCGGGGAGCTGTTTTTT | CASERQGSPNTGELFF
TRBJ1-4 | . | TRBV6-6 | . | TGTGCCAGCAGTTACTCGATGTCCCCTTCTAATGAAAAACTGTTTTTT | CASSYSMSPSNEKLFF
TRBJ1-2 | TRBD1 | TRBV30 | . | TGTGCGGGCGGACAGGCCCTTCTCGCTAACTATGGCTACACCTTC | CAGGQALLANYGYTF
TRBJ1-2 | . | TRBV5-6 | . | TGTGCCAGCAGCTTGGCCGCTTCAGGATTCTATGGCTACACCTTC | CASSLAASGFYGYTF
TRBJ1-5 | . | TRBV5-5 | . | TGTGCCAGCAGCTTAGGTTTTGGGGCGACAGCTAGCAATCAGCCCCAGCATTTT | CASSLGFGATASNQPQHF
TRBJ1-3 | . | TRBV10-3 | . | TGTGCCATCAGAGACACCATATATTTT | CAIRDTIYF
TRBJ2-7 | TRBD1 | TRBV6-6 | . | TGTGCCAGCAGCCCCAGGGGGTACGAGCAGTACTTC | CASSPRGYEQYF
TRBJ2-2 | TRBD1 | TRBV18 | . | TGTGCCAGCTCCCCAAACAGGGGTACGGCCACCGGGGAGCTGTTTTTT | CASSPNRGTATGELFF
TRBJ2-7 | . | TRBV7-6 | . | TGTGCCAGCAGCTTAGCGTCTGAGACCCCCTACGAGCAGTACTTC | CASSLASETPYEQYF
TRBJ2-1 | . | TRBV9 | . | TGTGCCAGCAGCGTAGGGGATAGCGGCTACGTCCTTTCCTACAATGAGCAGTTCTTC | CASSVGDSGYVLSYNEQFF